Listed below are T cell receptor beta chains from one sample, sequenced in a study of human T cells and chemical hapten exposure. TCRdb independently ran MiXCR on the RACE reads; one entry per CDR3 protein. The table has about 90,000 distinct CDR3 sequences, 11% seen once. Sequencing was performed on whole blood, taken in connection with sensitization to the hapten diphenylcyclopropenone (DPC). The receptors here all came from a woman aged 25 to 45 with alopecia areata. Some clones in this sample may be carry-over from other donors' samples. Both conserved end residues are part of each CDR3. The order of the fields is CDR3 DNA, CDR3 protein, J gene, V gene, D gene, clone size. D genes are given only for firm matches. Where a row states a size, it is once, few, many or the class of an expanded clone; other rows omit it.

CDR3 DNA: TGTGCCAGCAGCTTCACTAGCGGGTACCAAGAGACCCAGTACTTC
CDR3 protein: CASSFTSGYQETQYF
J gene: TRBJ2-5
V gene: TRBV7-2
D gene: TRBD2
clone size: few

CDR3 DNA: TGTGCCAGCAGCACGACAGTCCAAGAGACCCAGTACTTC
CDR3 protein: CASSTTVQETQYF
J gene: TRBJ2-5
V gene: TRBV7-2
D gene: .
clone size: many

CDR3 DNA: TGTGCCAGCAGTCGAGGAACAGGAGCCACAGATACGCAGTATTTT
CDR3 protein: CASSRGTGATDTQYF
J gene: TRBJ2-3
V gene: TRBV6-4
D gene: .
clone size: .

CDR3 DNA: TGCGCCAGCAGGGGACTAGCGGGCGGGACCGGGGAGCTGTTTTTT
CDR3 protein: CASRGLAGGTGELFF
J gene: TRBJ2-2
V gene: TRBV10-2
D gene: TRBD2
clone size: many

CDR3 DNA: TGTGCCACCAGCAGAGAAGGAAACACCATATATTTT
CDR3 protein: CATSREGNTIYF
J gene: TRBJ1-3
V gene: TRBV15
D gene: .
clone size: few

CDR3 DNA: TGTGCCACCAGCAGAGGGGGGGTTATGAACACTGAAGCTTTCTTT
CDR3 protein: CATSRGGVMNTEAFF
J gene: TRBJ1-1
V gene: TRBV15
D gene: .
clone size: many

CDR3 DNA: TGTGCCAGCAGTTTCCTCTACGAGCAGTACTTC
CDR3 protein: CASSFLYEQYF
J gene: TRBJ2-7
V gene: TRBV28
D gene: .
clone size: few

CDR3 DNA: TGTGCCAGCAGGAGACAGGGGTCTCAGCCCCAGCATTTT
CDR3 protein: CASRRQGSQPQHF
J gene: TRBJ1-5
V gene: TRBV6-1
D gene: TRBD1
clone size: few

CDR3 DNA: TGTGCCAGCAGTTCCCCCGCCGCAGAGACCCAGTACTTC
CDR3 protein: CASSSPAAETQYF
J gene: TRBJ2-5
V gene: TRBV28
D gene: .
clone size: few

CDR3 DNA: TGTGCCAGCAGGGGACAGGAGGGTTCTGAAGCTTTCTTT
CDR3 protein: CASRGQEGSEAFF
J gene: TRBJ1-1
V gene: TRBV27
D gene: TRBD1
clone size: many

CDR3 DNA: TGCAGTGCTAGAGATGGGGACTATGGCTACACCTTC
CDR3 protein: CSARDGDYGYTF
J gene: TRBJ1-2
V gene: TRBV20-1
D gene: .
clone size: .

CDR3 DNA: TGTGCCAGCAGCCGGACAGGGGGACGCAATCAGCCCCAGCATTTT
CDR3 protein: CASSRTGGRNQPQHF
J gene: TRBJ1-5
V gene: TRBV6-2/TRBV6-3
D gene: TRBD1
clone size: .

CDR3 DNA: TGCAGTGCCCCTGAGGGCAAGAACACTGAAGCTTTCTTT
CDR3 protein: CSAPEGKNTEAFF
J gene: TRBJ1-1
V gene: TRBV20-1
D gene: .
clone size: few

CDR3 DNA: TGTGCCAGTATCCCAACCGGGACGGTCATGGGCTACACCTTC
CDR3 protein: CASIPTGTVMGYTF
J gene: TRBJ1-2
V gene: TRBV19
D gene: .
clone size: .

CDR3 DNA: TGTGCCAGCAGCCGGGCAGGGCGAACTACACAGGGGACAGATACGCAGTATTTT
CDR3 protein: CASSRAGRTTQGTDTQYF
J gene: TRBJ2-3
V gene: TRBV7-9
D gene: TRBD1
clone size: .

CDR3 DNA: TGCGCCAGCAGTCCCGGGACTAGCGGGAGCGGCTCGTACTTC
CDR3 protein: CASSPGTSGSGSYF
J gene: TRBJ2-7
V gene: TRBV5-1
D gene: TRBD2
clone size: few

CDR3 DNA: TGTGCCATCAGTAGCGGGACTAGCAAAGAGACCCAGTACTTC
CDR3 protein: CAISSGTSKETQYF
J gene: TRBJ2-5
V gene: TRBV10-3
D gene: TRBD2
clone size: many

CDR3 DNA: TGTGCCAGCAGTTTAGGGGTTCGAGCTTTCTTT
CDR3 protein: CASSLGVRAFF
J gene: TRBJ1-1
V gene: TRBV12-3/TRBV12-4
D gene: .
clone size: few

CDR3 DNA: TGTGCCAGCTCACCACGATCGGCCGCTTATAACAATCAGCCCCAGCATTTT
CDR3 protein: CASSPRSAAYNNQPQHF
J gene: TRBJ1-5
V gene: TRBV18
D gene: .
clone size: many

CDR3 DNA: TGTGCCAGCAGCCCTTCCTGGGACAGGGGCCGCTACGAGCAGTACTTC
CDR3 protein: CASSPSWDRGRYEQYF
J gene: TRBJ2-7
V gene: TRBV7-2
D gene: TRBD1
clone size: many

CDR3 DNA: TGTGCCAGCAGCTTTGCAGAGAACACTGAAGCTTTCTTT
CDR3 protein: CASSFAENTEAFF
J gene: TRBJ1-1
V gene: TRBV11-2
D gene: .
clone size: few

CDR3 DNA: TGTGCCAGCAGTGAACGGGGGGACTTCACAGATACGCAGTATTTT
CDR3 protein: CASSERGDFTDTQYF
J gene: TRBJ2-3
V gene: TRBV2
D gene: TRBD2
clone size: .

CDR3 DNA: TGTGCCAGCAGTTACGGAGCTAGACTCGGGTGGGATACGCAGTATTTT
CDR3 protein: CASSYGARLGWDTQYF
J gene: TRBJ2-3
V gene: TRBV6-6
D gene: .
clone size: .

CDR3 DNA: TGTGCCAGCAGTACCGGAGGGGAGGCCAACGTCCTGACTTTC
CDR3 protein: CASSTGGEANVLTF
J gene: TRBJ2-6
V gene: TRBV6-2/TRBV6-3
D gene: .
clone size: few

CDR3 DNA: TGTGCCACCAGTGACTTGCGGCGGTCCGGGGACGAGACCCAGTACTTC
CDR3 protein: CATSDLRRSGDETQYF
J gene: TRBJ2-5
V gene: TRBV24-1
D gene: .
clone size: many

CDR3 DNA: TGTGCCAGCAGCTCGCAGGGACCAAATGAAAAACTGTTTTTT
CDR3 protein: CASSSQGPNEKLFF
J gene: TRBJ1-4
V gene: TRBV5-4
D gene: .
clone size: few

CDR3 DNA: TGTGCCTGGAGTGGAACCCCGAGCCCATATAGCAATCAGCCCCAGCATTTT
CDR3 protein: CAWSGTPSPYSNQPQHF
J gene: TRBJ1-5
V gene: TRBV30
D gene: .
clone size: many

CDR3 DNA: TGTGCCTGGAGTGGACAGGGTACTCAGCCCCAGCATTTT
CDR3 protein: CAWSGQGTQPQHF
J gene: TRBJ1-5
V gene: TRBV30
D gene: TRBD1
clone size: .

CDR3 DNA: TGTGCCAGCAGCTTGAGAGGGGGCGCGAATCAGCCCCAGCATTTT
CDR3 protein: CASSLRGGANQPQHF
J gene: TRBJ1-5
V gene: TRBV5-6
D gene: TRBD1
clone size: few

CDR3 DNA: TGTGCCAGTAGTACCACAGGGGTTCGTACCGGGGAGCTGTTTTTT
CDR3 protein: CASSTTGVRTGELFF
J gene: TRBJ2-2
V gene: TRBV19
D gene: TRBD1
clone size: .

CDR3 DNA: TGTGCCAGCAGCTTGGTCGGGACTAATGAAAAACTGTTTTTT
CDR3 protein: CASSLVGTNEKLFF
J gene: TRBJ1-4
V gene: TRBV7-2
D gene: .
clone size: few

CDR3 DNA: TGCAGTGCTAGGGGGCCGTGGGGCAATAGCAATCAGCCCCAGCATTTT
CDR3 protein: CSARGPWGNSNQPQHF
J gene: TRBJ1-5
V gene: TRBV20-1
D gene: .
clone size: few

CDR3 DNA: TGTGCCAGCCGCCCGGGACTTAACAATGAGCAGTTCTTC
CDR3 protein: CASRPGLNNEQFF
J gene: TRBJ2-1
V gene: TRBV7-9
D gene: .
clone size: .

CDR3 DNA: TGTGCCAGCACCCTTTGGCCAGAGACCCAGTACTTC
CDR3 protein: CASTLWPETQYF
J gene: TRBJ2-5
V gene: TRBV2
D gene: .
clone size: .

CDR3 DNA: TGTGCCACCAGCCCGGGACTAGCGGGATCCTACGAGCAGTACTTC
CDR3 protein: CATSPGLAGSYEQYF
J gene: TRBJ2-7
V gene: TRBV12-3/TRBV12-4
D gene: TRBD2
clone size: many

CDR3 DNA: TGTGCCAGCAGTTTATCGCGGGACGGCCTTGGCTACACCTTC
CDR3 protein: CASSLSRDGLGYTF
J gene: TRBJ1-2
V gene: TRBV27
D gene: .
clone size: few

CDR3 DNA: TGTGCCAGCAGTTTAGACCTCTTCCTGGGACAGACCACCCTGAACACTGAAGCTTTCTTT
CDR3 protein: CASSLDLFLGQTTLNTEAFF
J gene: TRBJ1-1
V gene: TRBV12-3/TRBV12-4
D gene: TRBD1
clone size: many

CDR3 DNA: TGTGCCAGCAGCTTATCGCCAGGCGAGCACGAGCAGTACTTC
CDR3 protein: CASSLSPGEHEQYF
J gene: TRBJ2-7
V gene: TRBV7-9
D gene: .
clone size: many

CDR3 DNA: TGCAGTGCAATAGCGGGGCACCAAGAGACCCAGTACTTC
CDR3 protein: CSAIAGHQETQYF
J gene: TRBJ2-5
V gene: TRBV20-1
D gene: TRBD2
clone size: many

CDR3 DNA: TGTGCCTGGAGTATAGGCCCTGCAGCCCAGCATTTT
CDR3 protein: CAWSIGPAAQHF
J gene: TRBJ1-5
V gene: TRBV30
D gene: .
clone size: .

CDR3 DNA: TGTGCCAGTAGCCGACTCGAGACAGGGGATAGCAATCAGCCCCAGCATTTT
CDR3 protein: CASSRLETGDSNQPQHF
J gene: TRBJ1-5
V gene: TRBV19
D gene: TRBD1
clone size: .